A selection of T cell receptor beta chains follows, all from one sample in a study of Tregs in tolerant kidney transplant recipients. Measured with immunoSEQ multiplex PCR; TCRdb has only the in-frame clones, and not every one. The sample has over 50,000 clones, 70% to 90% seen once. Sequenced material: Tregs from blood, taken before the transplant. These receptors originate from a human donor who received a combined kidney and bone marrow transplant. Both conserved end residues are part of each CDR3. A D gene is named only where the DNA matches it firmly. The size field is filled for only some rows; it gives once, few, many or a size class.

clone size	V gene	J gene	D gene	CDR3 DNA	CDR3 protein
.	TRBV18	TRBJ1-5	TRBD1	TGTGCCAGCTCACCTTGGCAGGGGGGGAATCAGCCCCAGCATTTT	CASSPWQGGNQPQHF
.	TRBV5-6	TRBJ2-5	TRBD1	TGTGCCAGCAGCGTCCGGGACAGGGGGTGGCGAGAGACCCAGTACTTC	CASSVRDRGWRETQYF
.	TRBV12-5	TRBJ2-7	TRBD1	TGTGCTAGTGGTTTGGTCCCACCGGGACAGGGCTCCTACGAGCAGTACTTC	CASGLVPPGQGSYEQYF
.	TRBV20-1	TRBJ1-1	.	TGCAGTGCGCAGGATAACACTGAAGCTTTCTTT	CSAQDNTEAFF
.	TRBV7-2	TRBJ2-7	TRBD2	TGTGCCAGCAGCTTCGGAACTAGCGGCTACGAGCAGTACTTC	CASSFGTSGYEQYF
.	TRBV5-1	TRBJ2-5	.	TGCGCCAGCAGAGTCGAGCGGACCCAGTACTTC	CASRVERTQYF
.	TRBV30	TRBJ1-1	.	TGTGCCTGGAGTGTAGAGGGTGTAGCTTTCTTT	CAWSVEGVAFF
.	TRBV5-5	TRBJ1-2	.	TGTGCCAGCAGCCCTTACGGTAGGGGAGGCTATGGCTACACCTTC	CASSPYGRGGYGYTF
.	TRBV6-5	TRBJ2-3	TRBD2	TGTGCCAGCAAGGGCGGGAGGGCCAGGGATACGCAGTATTTT	CASKGGRARDTQYF
.	TRBV9	TRBJ2-2	.	TGTGCCAGCAGCGTAGTTCCCAACACCGGGGAGCTGTTTTTT	CASSVVPNTGELFF
.	TRBV5-5	TRBJ1-1	.	TGTGCCAGCAGCTTTGATGGGAGGGGTGAAGCTTTCTTT	CASSFDGRGEAFF
.	TRBV5-1	TRBJ2-7	.	TGCGCCAGCAGCCCTGATGGGAGAACCTACGAGCAGTACTTC	CASSPDGRTYEQYF
.	TRBV5-1	TRBJ1-1	TRBD1	TGCGCCAGCAGCAACTCCGGGACAGCGAACACTGAAGCTTTCTTT	CASSNSGTANTEAFF
.	TRBV29-1	TRBJ1-2	TRBD1	TGCAGCGTTGTGCAGGGGGCGCGGGGCTACACCTTC	CSVVQGARGYTF
.	TRBV30	TRBJ2-5	.	TGTGCCTGGAGTGTGGGGGAGACCCAGTACTTC	CAWSVGETQYF
few	TRBV7-2	TRBJ1-1	.	TGTGCCAGCAGCTTAGATGTGGAGGCGGGGACTGAAGCTTTCTTT	CASSLDVEAGTEAFF
few	TRBV10-2	TRBJ1-3	TRBD1	TGCGCCAGCAGCCCCGGGACAGGGGTAGGAAACACCATATATTTT	CASSPGTGVGNTIYF
.	TRBV5-1	TRBJ1-1	TRBD1	TGCGCCAGCACCAGGGGGGCCATGAACACTGAAGCTTTCTTT	CASTRGAMNTEAFF
.	TRBV5-4	TRBJ2-7	.	TGTGCCAGCAGCTTGGACGGCTTCCAAGGGGACGAGCAGTACTTC	CASSLDGFQGDEQYF
.	TRBV9	TRBJ2-2	TRBD2	TGTGCCAGCAGCGTAGCTTGGGCTAGCGGGCCTACCGGGGAGCTGTTCTTT	CASSVAWASGPTGELFF
.	TRBV7-2	TRBJ2-3	.	TGTGCCAGCAGCCGGGGAATGGGGGGAAGCAGCACAGATACGCAGTATTTT	CASSRGMGGSSTDTQYF
.	TRBV7-2	TRBJ1-6	TRBD1	TGTGCCAGCAGCTTTCCGGGGGTTTGGGGACAGGCGAATTCACCCCTCCACTTT	CASSFPGVWGQANSPLHF
.	TRBV7-2	TRBJ1-2	.	TGTGCCAGCAGCAGACATAGGACGGACAGATTAACTTATGGCTACACCTTC	CASSRHRTDRLTYGYTF
.	TRBV10-3	TRBJ2-1	TRBD2	TGTGCCATCAGTGGTCCCGATTATTCCGCGTCTAGCGGGGACTACAATGAGCAGTTCTTC	CAISGPDYSASSGDYNEQFF
.	TRBV20-1	TRBJ1-2	TRBD1	TGCAGTGCTACAGGGGGGTATGGCTACACCTTC	CSATGGYGYTF
.	TRBV20-1	TRBJ2-7	.	TGCAGTGCTAGTAACAGCTACGAGCAGTACTTC	CSASNSYEQYF
.	TRBV7-8	TRBJ2-2	.	TGTGCCAGCAGCTTAGTCGGGGGGCGAGTCACCGGGGAGCTGTTTTTT	CASSLVGGRVTGELFF
.	TRBV29-1	TRBJ2-3	.	TGCAGCGTTGCAACCAGGGATACGCAGTATTTT	CSVATRDTQYF
.	TRBV5-1	TRBJ2-7	.	TGCGCCAGCAGCTTAGGGGGGTACGAGCAGTACTTC	CASSLGGYEQYF
.	TRBV10-2	TRBJ2-1	.	TGCGCCAGCACTGGCGGAACTACCTCCTACAATGAGCAGTTCTTC	CASTGGTTSYNEQFF
once	TRBV9	TRBJ1-2	.	TGTGCCAGCAGCGTAGCAGGGGCGAGCTATGGCTACACCTTC	CASSVAGASYGYTF
.	TRBV19	TRBJ2-7	.	TGTGCCAGTAGCAGAGGTTCCGGGCCGACCTACGAGCAGTACTTC	CASSRGSGPTYEQYF
once	TRBV9	TRBJ2-3	.	TGTGCCAGCAGCGTAGGACAGGGCACAGATACGCAGTATTTT	CASSVGQGTDTQYF
.	TRBV30	TRBJ2-7	TRBD1	TGTGCCTGGAGTCGGGGGGACAGGGGGCCTCTGAGGGGCGAGCAGTACTTC	CAWSRGDRGPLRGEQYF
.	TRBV5-4	TRBJ1-2	.	TGTGCCAGCAGCCGGGGTACGTCAGGGGACTATGGCTACACCTTC	CASSRGTSGDYGYTF
.	TRBV6-1	TRBJ2-1	TRBD1	TGTGCCATCCTTGACAGGGGGGCCCCCAATGAGCAGTTCTTC	CAILDRGAPNEQFF
.	TRBV7-2	TRBJ2-1	.	TGTGCCAGCAGCTTAGGCCGGGGGACGTACAATGAGCAGTTCTTC	CASSLGRGTYNEQFF
.	TRBV15	TRBJ2-1	.	TGTGCCACCAGCAGAGATTGGTCTGTCGAGGCTATAGGCAATGAGCAGTTCTTC	CATSRDWSVEAIGNEQFF
.	TRBV11-3	TRBJ2-1	.	TGTGCCAGCAGCTTAAGGCTGGGGAAGCACAATGAGCAGTTCTTC	CASSLRLGKHNEQFF
.	TRBV6-5	TRBJ2-1	.	TGTGCCAGCAATACTAAGGGCAATGAGCAGTTCTTC	CASNTKGNEQFF
once	TRBV5-1	TRBJ1-5	.	TGCGCCAGCAGCTTGGGAACGGATAGCAATCAGCCCCAGCATTTT	CASSLGTDSNQPQHF
.	TRBV6-1	TRBJ1-1	.	TGTGCCAGCAGTGAAAATGGCAGGGGAAACACTGAAGCTTTCTTT	CASSENGRGNTEAFF
.	TRBV4-1	TRBJ1-5	.	TGCGCCAGCAGCCAACGTTTAGGTCGGGATCAGCCCCAGCATTTT	CASSQRLGRDQPQHF
.	TRBV2	TRBJ2-7	TRBD1	TGTGCCAGTCGGGGGACAGGGAAGGCCCTCGAGCAGTACTTC	CASRGTGKALEQYF
.	TRBV4-2	TRBJ2-2	.	TGTGCCAGCAGCCAACCAAGTGGAGGGGCTGAGAAGCCCGGGGAGCTGTTTTTT	CASSQPSGGAEKPGELFF
.	TRBV19	TRBJ1-2	.	TGTGCGAGTAGTATAGATCGAAGGGGAGGCTACACCTTC	CASSIDRRGGYTF
.	TRBV19	TRBJ1-2	.	TGTGCCAGTAGTATAGTAGCCGGGGGCAGCTATGGCTACACCTTC	CASSIVAGGSYGYTF
.	TRBV29-1	TRBJ2-1	TRBD2	TGCAGCGTTCCTAGCGGGAGCTGGTATGAGCAGTTCTTC	CSVPSGSWYEQFF
.	TRBV30	TRBJ2-5	.	TGTGCCTGGAGTGTACGAGGAGGGAAGAGCCTCCGGAAGACCCAGTACTTC	CAWSVRGGKSLRKTQYF
.	TRBV10-3	TRBJ2-7	.	TGTGCCATCAGTCAGGGTACCTACGAGCAGTACTTC	CAISQGTYEQYF
.	TRBV19	TRBJ1-4	TRBD1	TGTGCCAGTAGTAATTGGGACAGCGGTCCTAATGAAAAACTGTTTTTT	CASSNWDSGPNEKLFF
few	TRBV5-5	TRBJ1-2	.	TGTGCCAGCAGCTCCGACGGGACATATGGCTACACCTTC	CASSSDGTYGYTF
.	TRBV6-1	TRBJ1-2	TRBD1	TGTGCCAGCAGTGACAGGGGGAGAAACTATGGCTACACCTTC	CASSDRGRNYGYTF
.	TRBV6-5	TRBJ1-6	.	TGTGCCAGCAAGCAAGACAGCGCTTCACCCCTCCACTTT	CASKQDSASPLHF
medium-sized	TRBV19	TRBJ2-3	.	TGTGCCAGTAGTTATACAGAACTCACAGATACGCAGTATTTT	CASSYTELTDTQYF